The 18 T cell receptor beta chains given below trace back to one sample, sequenced in a study of shared clonotypes between healthy human individuals. Naive CD8 cells lacked CD45RO and underwent positive selection for CCR7, leaving out terminally differentiated effector memory CD45RA+ cells. Clones were read by immunoSEQ multiplex PCR, and TCRdb kept only the in-frame ones, dropping some. The sample has about 2.1 million clones, approximately 94% seen once. The specimen sequenced was naive CD8+ T cells from PBMCs. The receptors were sampled from a man aged 18 to 35 in good health. Some clones in this sample may be carry-over from other donors' samples.

The chain combines TRBV4-1 with TRBJ2-1; 14 bases agree with TRBD2. Germline V gene sequence: CDR1 MGHRA, CDR2 YSYEKL. V was pared by 4 bases and J by 8 bases, with 4 bases of the junction left unmatched. The CDR3 length is 15 residues. CDR3 amino acids: CASSPRLAGGYEQFF. CDR3 DNA sequence: TGCGCCAGCAGCCCTAGACTAGCGGGAGGGTATGAGCAGTTCTTC.

The chain uses TRBV5-1 and TRBJ2-7; 9 bases map to TRBD2. J lost 0 bases, V lost 5 bases, and 12 bases had no gene match. Germline V gene sequence: CDR1 SGHRS, CDR2 YFSETQ. This CDR3 is built from 17 residues. The CDR3 sequence is CASSLGSGREGSYEQYF. The CDR3 bases are TGCGCCAGCAGTCTCGGGTCTGGGCGGGAGGGCTCCTACGAGCAGTACTTC.

The chain combines TRBV27 with TRBJ2-2; 9 bases match TRBD2. The trim removed 5 bases at V and 2 bases at J, leaving 9 bases unmatched. The germline gives CDR1 MNHEY, CDR2 SMNVEV (reference sequence). The CDR3 has 17 amino acids. The CDR3 DNA follows: TGTGCCAGCAGTCCACGGACTAGCGCGATAAACACCGGGGAGCTGTTTTTT. Amino acids: CASSPRTSAINTGELFF.

The chain recombines TRBV11-3 with TRBJ2-5; D is undetermined. CDR3 size: 13 residues. The V gene's germline CDR1 is SGHNT and CDR2 YENEEA. V lost 3 bases, J lost 2 bases, and 7 bases lay in between. In DNA form, the CDR3 reads TGTGCCAGCAGCTTGTATCAGCAAGAGACCCAGTACTTC. It codes for CASSLYQQETQYF.

J is TRBJ2-1 and V is TRBV7-3, with D possibly being TRBD1 (6 bases). The CDR3 runs 14 residues. The germline V gene encodes CDR1 SGHTA and CDR2 FQGTGA. V lost 5 bases, J lost 4 bases, and 12 bases lay in between. The CDR3 loop is CASSLVQGYNEQFF. The CDR3 bases are TGTGCCAGCAGCCTGGTGCAGGGGTACAATGAGCAGTTCTTC.

The chain couples TRBV5-5 to TRBJ1-1; D gene unclear. In germline, CDR1 is SGHKS, CDR2 YYEKEE (reference sequence). Trimming pared 0 bases from V and 6 bases from J, leaving 9 bases between. The CDR3 spans 13 residues. CDR3 protein: CASSLVWEAEAFF. CDR3 nucleotides: TGTGCCAGCAGCTTGGTTTGGGAGGCTGAAGCTTTCTTT.

This rearrangement joins TRBV29-1 to TRBJ1-2; no clear D gene. Trimming left V 7 bases short and J 4 bases short, with 16 bases between. The CDR3 is made up of 13 amino acids. Germline loops: CDR1 SQVTM, CDR2 ANQGSEA. CDR3 sequence: CSDLQVLGYGYTF. The CDR3 coding sequence is TGCAGCGACCTCCAAGTCCTGGGCTATGGCTACACCTTC.

The chain joins TRBV7-8 to TRBJ1-1, with 8 nucleotides matching TRBD1. This CDR3 contains 16 residues. Trimming removed 4 bases from V and 0 bases from J; junction bases left unmatched: 7. In germline, CDR1 is SGHVS, CDR2 FQNEAQ. The CDR3 reads CASSSHRGGMNTEAFF. Here the CDR3 DNA reads TGTGCCAGCAGCTCCCACAGGGGGGGAATGAACACTGAAGCTTTCTTT. Full variable domain (outside the CDR3, taken from reference TRBV7-8 and TRBJ1-1): GAGVSQSPRYKVAKRGQDVALRCDPISGHVSLFWYQQALGQGPEFLTYFQNEAQLDKSGLPSDRFFAERPEGSVSTLKIQRTQQEDSAVYLCASSSHRGGMNTEAFFGQGTRLTVV.

The gene calls are TRBV4-1 and TRBJ1-2; D not resolved. CDR1 MGHRA and CDR2 YSYEKL come from the germline V gene. Trimming removed 4 bases at V and 2 bases at J, with 20 bases between. The CDR3 consists of 17 residues. The CDR3 loop reads CASSLSSSLRTNYGYTF. The CDR3 DNA follows: TGCGCCAGCAGCCTATCCTCGAGTCTCCGGACCAACTATGGCTACACCTTC.

The chain carries TRBV7-2 and TRBJ2-7; D may be TRBD2 (5 bases). Trimming left V 5 bases short and J 3 bases short, with 14 bases between. Germline assignment: CDR1 SGHTA and CDR2 FQGNSA. This CDR3 is built from 14 residues. The CDR3 sequence is CASSVGLVVYEQYF. DNA for the CDR3: TGTGCCAGCAGCGTCGGACTTGTAGTCTACGAGCAGTACTTC.

V and J are TRBV27 and TRBJ2-5; D may be TRBD1 or TRBD2 (5 bases each). Germline CDR1 reads MNHEY; CDR2 reads SMNVEV (reference sequence). The CDR3 extends over 16 amino acids. V lost 2 bases and J 4 bases, leaving 17 bases between the germline ends. DNA for the CDR3: TGTGCCAGCAGTTTAGGAGTGAGGGGCGGAGCAGAGACCCAGTACTTC. Translated, it gives CASSLGVRGGAETQYF.

The J gene is TRBJ1-3, the V gene TRBV23-1; D is unresolved. TRBV23-1 is known as an ORF, though its function is uncertain. Trimming removed 0 bases from V and 3 bases from J, with 12 bases in between. The CDR3 runs 16 residues. The CDR3, as DNA: TGCGCCAGCAGTCAATCCCTTGGGGAGGGTGGAAACACCATATATTTT. It encodes CASSQSLGEGGNTIYF.

The count of this clone is one. Other nucleotide sequences in the sample specify the same CDR3. The V call is TRBV4-1, the J call TRBJ2-5; tentative D call: TRBD2 (6 bases). This CDR3 contains 12 residues. V lost 4 bases, J lost 5 bases, and 8 bases lay in between. Germline V CDR1 and CDR2: MGHRA, YSYEKL. CDR3: CASSPRGETQYF. DNA for the CDR3: TGCGCCAGCAGCCCCCGGGGGGAGACCCAGTACTTC.

The rearrangement links TRBV5-6 to TRBJ1-1; 8 nucleotides agree with TRBD1. The ends lost 1 base at V and 7 bases at J; junction bases unmatched: 6. The CDR3 runs to 14 residues. Germline assignment: CDR1 SGHDT and CDR2 YYEEEE. The CDR3 spells CASSLRTGWGEAFF. The CDR3 DNA reads TGTGCCAGCAGCTTGAGGACAGGGTGGGGTGAAGCTTTCTTT.

The chain has TRBV9 and TRBJ2-1; the D is unclear. V dropped 1 base and J dropped 2 bases, with 7 bases sitting between them. The CDR3 length is 14 residues. Germline CDR1 SGDLS, CDR2 YYNGEE. The CDR3 spells CASSVSITYNEQFF. The CDR3 DNA follows: TGTGCCAGCAGCGTAAGTATCACCTACAATGAGCAGTTCTTC.

The chain carries TRBV27 and TRBJ2-1; possible D gene TRBD1, 6 bases. The CDR3 is made up of 16 amino acids. The V gene lost 2 bases and the J gene lost 8 bases, with 19 bases spanning the gap. Germline lookup yields CDR1 MNHEY and CDR2 SMNVEV (reference sequence). Here the CDR3 DNA reads TGTGCCAGCAGTTTAAATCGGGACAAACCCCTCGATGAGCAGTTCTTC. Translating gives CASSLNRDKPLDEQFF.

This clone came up once. The rearrangement uses TRBV9 and TRBJ1-1; no reliable D call. Trimming stripped 3 bases from V and 6 bases from J, with 21 bases between. The V gene's germline CDR1 is SGDLS and CDR2 YYNGEE. This CDR3 is built from 16 residues. CDR3 in DNA: TGTGCCAGCAGCGCTGTAGACGGGGTCCTGAGATCTGAAGCTTTCTTT. It translates to CASSAVDGVLRSEAFF.

The chain links TRBV6-1 to TRBJ2-5; TRBD2 is a possible D gene (6 bases). CDR1 and CDR2 from the germline V gene are MNHNS and SASEGT. V lost 7 bases and J 4 bases, leaving 19 bases between the germline ends. This CDR3 is 15 amino acids long. The CDR3, as DNA: TGTGCCAGCACCGAATGGGGGGTAGCCGGAGAGACCCAGTACTTC. Translated: CASTEWGVAGETQYF.